This note documents a single T cell receptor (beta chain) sequence. Antigen: not known. The sample belongs to a study of cytomegalovirus exposure and HLA in healthy donors. Overall study results and limits: The listing of roughly 160 TCR beta chains classed them as cytomegalovirus-associated. High specificity and sensitivity for cytomegalovirus status were reported for the classifier.

Assay: immunoSEQ multiplex PCR; the TCRdb copy retains only in-frame clones and omits some. The data contain 150,000 or so clones, 85% to 90% of them singletons. The CDR3 totals 12 residues. The V and J ends lost 3 bases and 4 bases respectively, with 5 bases between them. Looked up from germline, CDR1 is SGDLS and CDR2 is YYNGEE. Separate from the approximately 700-subject first cohort was the approximately 120-subject validation cohort, to which the donors belonged. The sequence derives from a human donor in good health. The sample comprised PBMCs. The J gene is TRBJ1-5, the V gene TRBV9; TRBD1 might be the D (5 bases). The CDR3 DNA reads as TGTGCCAGCAGCGCAGGGAATCAGCCCCAGCATTTT. Encoded protein: CASSAGNQPQHF.